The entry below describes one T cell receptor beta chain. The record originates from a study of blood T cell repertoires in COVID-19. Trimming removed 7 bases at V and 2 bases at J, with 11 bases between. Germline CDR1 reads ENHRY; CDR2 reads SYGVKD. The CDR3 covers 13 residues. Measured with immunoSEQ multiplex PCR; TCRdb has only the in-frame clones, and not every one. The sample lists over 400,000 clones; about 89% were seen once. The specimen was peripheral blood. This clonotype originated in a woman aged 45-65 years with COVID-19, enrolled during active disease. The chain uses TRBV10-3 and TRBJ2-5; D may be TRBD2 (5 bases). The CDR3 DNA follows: TGTGCCATCATGACCGGGATTCAAGAGACCCAGTACTTC. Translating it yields CAIMTGIQETQYF.